The T cell receptor beta chain described here comes from a study of T cell responses to AZD1222 COVID-19 vaccine. Findings of the study overall: The CD4 TCRs associated with vaccination extended across spike and predominated at 160-218 and 743-854. Most donors were white British and more were female, and clonal diversity was possibly underestimated.

The repertoire was sequenced with immunoSEQ multiplex PCR; TCRdb's copy has only in-frame clones and lacks some. The sample comprises roughly 98,000 clones, 85% to 90% of which are singletons, and 16% rests with the top ten. As regards this clone: The antigen is unknown.

Germline V gives CDR1 LNHDA, CDR2 SQIVND (reference sequence). This CDR3 region has 13 residues. Trimming removed 6 bases from V and 6 bases from J; junction bases left unmatched: 7. The input for sequencing was peripheral blood, taken 28 days after the second AZD1222 dose. This TCR was sampled from an adult who received the AZD1222 COVID-19 vaccine. This chain joins TRBV19 and TRBJ1-2; 7 nucleotides agree with TRBD1. CDR3 sequence (DNA): TGTGCCAGTAGAAGGGCAGGGGGAGATGGCTACACCTTC. It is translated as CASRRAGGDGYTF.